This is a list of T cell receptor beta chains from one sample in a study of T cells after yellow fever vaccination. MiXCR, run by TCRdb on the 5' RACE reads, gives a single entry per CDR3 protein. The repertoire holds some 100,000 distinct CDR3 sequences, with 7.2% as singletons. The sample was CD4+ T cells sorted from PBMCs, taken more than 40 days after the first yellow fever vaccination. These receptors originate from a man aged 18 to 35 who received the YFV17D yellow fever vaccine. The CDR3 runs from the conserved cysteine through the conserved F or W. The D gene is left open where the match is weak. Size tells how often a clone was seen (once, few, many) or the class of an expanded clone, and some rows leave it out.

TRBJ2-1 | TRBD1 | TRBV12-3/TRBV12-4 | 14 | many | TGTGCCAGCAGTCCCGGGACAGGGCTGGGGGAGCAGTTCTTC | CASSPGTGLGEQFF
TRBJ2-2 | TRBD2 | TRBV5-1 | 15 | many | TGCGCCAGCAGCTTAACAGCGGGGCACACCGGGGAGCTGTTTTTT | CASSLTAGHTGELFF
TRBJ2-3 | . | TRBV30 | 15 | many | TGTGCCTGGACCACCGGGCAGGCCAGCACAGATACGCAGTATTTT | CAWTTGQASTDTQYF
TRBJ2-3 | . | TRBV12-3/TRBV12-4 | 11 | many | TGTGCCAGCAGCCCCGCGCATACGCAGTATTTT | CASSPAHTQYF
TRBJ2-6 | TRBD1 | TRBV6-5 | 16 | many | TGTGCCAGCAGTTACCGTACAGGGGCAGGGGCCAACGTCCTGACTTTC | CASSYRTGAGANVLTF
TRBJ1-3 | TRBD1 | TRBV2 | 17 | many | TGTGCCAGCAGTAGGACAGGGGGCGCCCCCTCTGGAAACACCATATATTTT | CASSRTGGAPSGNTIYF
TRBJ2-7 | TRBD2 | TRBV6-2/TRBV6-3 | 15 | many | TGTGCCAGCAGTTTTCTAGCGGGGGCCTTCTACGAGCAGTACTTC | CASSFLAGAFYEQYF
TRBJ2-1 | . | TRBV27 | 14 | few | TGTGCCAGCAGCGTTTATATGGGGGGACGAGAGCAGTTCTTC | CASSVYMGGREQFF
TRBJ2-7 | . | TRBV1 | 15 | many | TGCACCAGCAGCTTCACTATAGCGGGGGAATACGAGCAGTACTTC | CTSSFTIAGEYEQYF
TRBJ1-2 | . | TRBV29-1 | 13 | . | TGCAGCGTCGAGACCGGGTCCCGTATTGGCTACACCTTC | CSVETGSRIGYTF
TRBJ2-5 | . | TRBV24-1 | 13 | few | TGTGCCACCGGCACAGTAGCCATGGAGACCCAGTACTTC | CATGTVAMETQYF